These 19 T cell receptor beta chains were sequenced from one sample in a study of cytomegalovirus exposure and HLA in healthy donors. In the PCR, 60 Vbeta and 13 Jbeta primers were used. TCRdb's table, derived via immunoSEQ multiplex PCR, lists solely in-frame clones and lacks some. The data hold about 110,000 clones, with 73% observed a single time. Sequencing input: PBMCs. The receptors shown here come from a man aged 35 to 55 in good health and CMV-seronegative.

The chain joins TRBV21-1 to TRBJ1-1; TRBD1, as called in the table, went unchecked against the DNA. TRBV21-1 represents a pseudogene. This CDR3 region has 15 residues. DNA for the CDR3: TGTGCCAGCAGCAGACTGCCGGGACACCACACTGAAGCTTTCTTT. Amino acids: CASSRLPGHHTEAFF.

The V gene is TRBV15, the J gene TRBJ2-3; tentative D call: TRBD2 (6 bases). There are 15 residues in the CDR3. Germline V lookup: CDR1 LNHNV, CDR2 YYDKDF (reference sequence). The ends were cut back, 3 bases at V and 2 bases at J, with 12 bases in the middle. The CDR3 reads CATSRGLHYTDTQYF. CDR3 in DNA: TGTGCCACCAGCAGGGGACTCCATTACACAGATACGCAGTATTTT.

The CDR3 bases are TGCAGTGCTAGGACTGCCTTGGGCTACACCTTC. Translated, it gives CSARTALGYTF. The rearrangement joins TRBV20-1 to TRBJ1-2, with D hard to call. CDR1 DFQATT and CDR2 SNEGSKA come from the germline V gene (reference sequence). Trimming took 3 bases from V and 8 from J, leaving 10 bases between them. The CDR3 extends over 11 amino acids.

With regard to this clone: Relative to the germline gene, one junction end is altered; a read error may explain this. The chain joins TRBV13 to TRBJ1-1, with D tentatively TRBD1 (5 bases). The CDR3 consists of 13 residues. From germline, CDR1 is PRHDT and CDR2 FYEKMQ (reference sequence). CDR3 in amino acids: CASSLKRGTAGIF. The CDR3 nucleotides are TGTGCCAGCAGCTTAAAGCGGGGGACCGCCGGTATCTTT.

The J gene is TRBJ2-5, the V gene TRBV7-9; a possible D gene is TRBD2 (6 bases). Germline CDR1 reads SEHNR; CDR2 reads FQNEAQ (reference sequence). Trimming left V 1 base short and J 5 bases short, with 11 bases between. This CDR3 is built from 14 residues. This chain's CDR3 is CASSLVAGWETQYF. CDR3 sequence (DNA): TGTGCCAGCAGCTTAGTTGCGGGGTGGGAGACCCAGTACTTC.

The genes are TRBV28 and TRBJ1-5, with D perhaps TRBD1 (5 bases). Germline lookup yields CDR1 MDHEN and CDR2 SYDVKM. The V and J ends lost 2 bases and 0 bases respectively, with 11 bases between them. CDR3 length equals 16 residues. The CDR3 nucleotides read TGTGCCAGCAGTTTAACCCCAGGGCCTAGCAATCAGCCCCAGCATTTT. Its protein product is CASSLTPGPSNQPQHF.

This clone was detected only a few times. This chain joins TRBV6-5 and TRBJ2-2; 10 nucleotides line up with TRBD1. The V segment lost 2 bases and the J segment 10 bases; nucleotides outside the gene matches: 7. Germline loops: CDR1 MNHEY, CDR2 SVGAGI. This CDR3 region has 15 residues. The CDR3 spells CASSYGTGEAEELFF. DNA of the CDR3: TGTGCCAGCAGTTACGGGACAGGGGAAGCAGAGGAGCTGTTTTTT.

CDR3 region: CASSQVASGGEQFF. The CDR3, as DNA: TGCGCCAGCAGCCAAGTGGCTAGCGGGGGGGAGCAGTTCTTC. The genes are TRBV4-3 and TRBJ2-1; 11 bases map to TRBD2. Germline lookup yields CDR1 LGHNA and CDR2 YSLEER. The CDR3 covers 14 residues. The trim removed 1 base at V and 10 bases at J, leaving 3 bases unmatched.

A few counts support this clone. The chain combines TRBV7-2 with TRBJ2-1; weak D call: TRBD1 (6 bases). V was trimmed by 3 bases and J by 1 base, leaving 10 bases between them. Germline loops: CDR1 SGHTA, CDR2 FQGNSA. The CDR3 has 15 amino acids. CDR3 protein: CASSFRQGSYNEQFF. In DNA, the CDR3 is TGTGCCAGCAGCTTTCGTCAGGGGTCCTACAATGAGCAGTTCTTC.

The rearrangement uses TRBV28 and TRBJ1-5; 7 nucleotides align to TRBD1. CDR1 MDHEN and CDR2 SYDVKM come from the germline V gene. The CDR3 totals 15 residues. V trimming: 7 bases; J trimming: 2 bases; junction bases outside the gene matches: 8. In DNA, the CDR3 is TGTGCCAGCACCGTCGCCGGACAGGGCAATCAGCCCCAGCATTTT. Translated, it gives CASTVAGQGNQPQHF.

The CDR3 nucleotides are TGCGCCAGCAGAACTATCCGAGGGGGCCTCGTCGGCGTCTACACCTTC. Translation gives CASRTIRGGLVGVYTF. J is TRBJ1-2 and V is TRBV4-3; 7 nucleotides line up with TRBD1. CDR1 and CDR2 from the germline V gene are LGHNA and YSLEER. V lost 6 bases to trimming and J lost 10 bases; unmatched junction nucleotides: 20. The length of the CDR3 is 16 residues.

The table lists this clone with a few counts. This chain joins TRBV4-3 and TRBJ2-4; D gene ambiguous. The germline V gene has CDR1 LGHNA and CDR2 YSLEER. V lost 0 bases, J lost 0 bases, and 9 bases lay in between. The CDR3 length is 16 residues. CDR3 protein: CASSQDPQIAKNIQYF. CDR3 nucleotide sequence: TGCGCCAGCAGCCAAGACCCCCAGATAGCCAAAAACATTCAGTACTTC.

V is TRBV5-1 and J is TRBJ1-6, with D possibly TRBD1 on 5 matching bases. Germline CDR1 SGHRS, CDR2 YFSETQ. With 5 bases removed from V and 6 bases from J, the gap between germline ends came to 9 bases. This CDR3 is built from 13 residues. CDR3 protein: CASSYDSNSPLHF. The CDR3 DNA reads as TGCGCCAGCAGTTATGACAGTAATTCACCCCTCCACTTT.

The V call is TRBV30, the J call TRBJ1-2; possibly TRBD1 for D (5 bases). Germline loops: CDR1 GTSNPN, CDR2 SVGIG (reference sequence). The CDR3 runs to 13 residues. Deletions cut 5 bases from V and 0 bases from J, with 10 bases between. The CDR3, as DNA: TGTGCCTGGGGCAGGGAAGCTAACTATGGCTACACCTTC. Its protein is CAWGREANYGYTF.

The chain has TRBV27 and TRBJ1-6; D is ambiguous. CDR1 MNHEY and CDR2 SMNVEV come from the germline V gene (reference sequence). The CDR3 runs 13 residues. V was cut by 5 bases and J by 6 bases, with 8 bases left in between. The DNA of the CDR3 is TGTGCCAGCAGTCCCGGGAGTAATTCACCCCTCCACTTT. Translated: CASSPGSNSPLHF.

The rearrangement uses TRBV10-3 and TRBJ2-3; 9 nucleotides line up with TRBD2. V lost 2 bases to trimming and J lost 4 bases; unmatched junction nucleotides: 7. Germline V CDR1 and CDR2: ENHRY, SYGVKD. There are 16 residues in the CDR3. CDR3 amino acids: CAISEGRGGAADTQYF. The CDR3 nucleotides read TGTGCCATCAGTGAGGGGCGCGGGGGGGCCGCAGATACGCAGTATTTT.

The chain carries TRBV7-9 and TRBJ2-7, with 8 bases lining up with TRBD1. This CDR3 contains 16 residues. V shed 4 bases, J shed 4 bases, and the junction held 12 bases outside the gene matches. Germline V lookup: CDR1 SEHNR, CDR2 FQNEAQ (reference sequence). DNA for the CDR3: TGTGCCAGCAGCTCGCCCGAGACAGGGGCCCCATACGAGCAGTACTTC. It specifies CASSSPETGAPYEQYF.

The J gene is TRBJ1-5, the V gene TRBV5-6; 7 nucleotides match TRBD1. This CDR3 comprises 15 residues. Germline V CDR1 and CDR2: SGHDT, YYEEEE. The J segment lost 5 bases and the V segment lost 0 bases, leaving 5 bases of the junction unmatched. CDR3 sequence (DNA): TGTGCCAGCAGCTTGGAAGGGGGCGCGGATCAGCCCCAGCATTTT. The encoded protein is CASSLEGGADQPQHF.

The genes are TRBV6-5 and TRBJ2-1; D not certain. CDR3 length: 14 residues. V was pared by 1 base and J by 10 bases, with 14 bases between. Germline V gives CDR1 MNHEY, CDR2 SVGAGI. CDR3 residues: CASSYLGTPGEQFF. As DNA, the CDR3 is TGTGCCAGCAGTTACTTGGGCACCCCTGGGGAGCAGTTCTTC.